This TCR beta chain is drawn from a study of memory CD4+ T cells and cytomegalovirus serostatus. Sequencing used immunoSEQ multiplex PCR; TCRdb keeps in-frame clones, though not all of them. The sample yields some 40,000 clones, 70% to 85% seen once. The sort gate was single viable CD3+CD4+CD8-CD45RO+ cells for memory CD4+ T cells. What was sequenced was memory CD4+ T cells from blood. This receptor was taken from an adult in good health and CMV-seropositive.

CDR3 DNA: TGTGCCAGCAGCTTTTTTAGCGGGGTCTATGAGCAGTTCTTC. Translating gives CASSFFSGVYEQFF. This sequence joins TRBV7-9 and TRBJ2-1; 8 nucleotides agree with TRBD2. The CDR3 totals 14 residues. Germline assignment: CDR1 SEHNR and CDR2 FQNEAQ (reference sequence). V shed 3 bases, J shed 8 bases, and the junction held 6 bases outside the gene matches.